The 17 T cell receptor beta chains below all came from one sample that was sequenced in a study of shared clonotypes between healthy human individuals. Libraries were prepared by immunoSEQ multiplex PCR; TCRdb keeps only in-frame clonotypes and omits some of them. Of around 2.1 million clones in the sample, around 95% were seen once. The specimen sequenced was naive CD4+ T cells sorted from blood. Regarding subset: CD45RA+ positively selected. The receptors originated from a man aged 18 to 29 in good health.

This sequence joins TRBV6-1 and TRBJ2-7; 8 positions agree with TRBD1. The CDR3 length is 15 residues. The junction had 3 bases not matched to a gene; V was cut back by 2 bases and J by 0 bases. Per germline, CDR1 MNHNS and CDR2 SASEGT. The CDR3 here is CASSELDRVSYEQYF. In nucleotides, the CDR3 is TGTGCCAGCAGTGAATTGGACAGGGTCTCCTACGAGCAGTACTTC.

This clone appeared a few times. CDR3 DNA: TGTGCCAGCAGCTTAAGTCTAGCGGAGAACTACGAGCAGTACTTC. Its translation is CASSLSLAENYEQYF. The chain combines TRBV13 with TRBJ2-7, with 7 bases matching TRBD2. The CDR3 contains 15 residues. V shed 2 bases, J shed 3 bases, and the junction held 7 bases outside the gene matches. The germline V gene encodes CDR1 PRHDT and CDR2 FYEKMQ (reference sequence).

This clone was seen many times. The chain uses TRBV10-1 and TRBJ2-1; 8 bases agree with TRBD2. CDR1 and CDR2 from the germline V gene are WNHNN and SYGVQD (reference sequence). Trimming took 9 bases from V and 4 from J; bases not matched to a gene: 11. CDR3 length: 15 amino acids. In DNA form, the CDR3 reads TGCGCCAGTACCGGGACTAGTTTTGTTTACAATGAGCAGTTCTTC. Its protein is CASTGTSFVYNEQFF.

The chain carries TRBV19 and TRBJ2-7, with 8 bases matching TRBD2. The CDR3 sequence is 13 residues long. Looked up from germline, CDR1 is LNHDA and CDR2 is SQIVND (reference sequence). The trim removed 3 bases at V and 3 bases at J, leaving 1 base unmatched. The CDR3 DNA reads as TGTGCCAGTAGTATGGGGACTAGCTACGAGCAGTACTTC. This codes for CASSMGTSYEQYF.

This clone was observed once. The genes are TRBV2 and TRBJ2-1; D call uncertain. The CDR3 is made up of 13 amino acids. Germline V gives CDR1 SNHLY, CDR2 FYNNEI. V lost 6 bases to trimming and J lost 8 bases, with 14 bases between them. CDR3 nucleotides: TGTGCCAGCAGGATATTCCCCCGCGATGAGCAGTTCTTC. It encodes CASRIFPRDEQFF. Looking up the rest from reference TRBV2 and TRBJ2-1 gives the full variable domain: EPEVTQTPSHQVTQMGQEVILRCVPISNHLYFYWYRQILGQKVEFLVSFYNNEISEKSEIFDDQFSVERPDGSNFTLKIRSTKLEDSAMYFCASRIFPRDEQFFGPGTRLTVL.

This chain links TRBV20-1 with TRBJ2-2; D ambiguous. V was shortened by 7 bases and J by 4 bases, with 7 bases between the two germline ends. The CDR3 runs to 11 residues. CDR1 is DFQATT and CDR2 is SNEGSKA in the germline V gene (reference sequence). The CDR3 is CSVIRTGELFF. The DNA for the CDR3 is TGCAGTGTGATACGCACCGGGGAGCTGTTTTTT.

The CDR3 spells CASSLRGPDTQYF. The DNA of the CDR3 is TGTGCCAGCAGCCTTAGGGGGCCAGATACGCAGTATTTT. The genes are TRBV2 and TRBJ2-3; 7 bases match TRBD1. Germline loops: CDR1 SNHLY, CDR2 FYNNEI. This CDR3 comprises 13 residues. After removal of 6 bases from V and 4 bases from J, the junction contained 4 bases not matched to a gene.

The chain carries TRBV9 and TRBJ2-1, with D perhaps given as TRBD1 or TRBD2 (5 bases each). Germline CDR1 and CDR2: SGDLS and YYNGEE. This CDR3 has 14 residues. Trimming took off 4 bases at V and 5 bases at J, with 13 bases between the two ends. CDR3 sequence reads: CASSLLGTDNEQFF. DNA of the CDR3: TGTGCCAGCAGCCTACTAGGGACCGACAATGAGCAGTTCTTC.

The chain links TRBV6-1 to TRBJ2-1, with 8 bases identical to TRBD2. Per germline, CDR1 MNHNS and CDR2 SASEGT. J lost 15 bases, V lost 2 bases, and 18 bases had no gene match. The CDR3 has 16 amino acids. The DNA for the CDR3 is TGTGCCAGCAGTGAACTGGTAGCGGGGAGGGCCTTAAATCCGTTCTTC. It codes for CASSELVAGRALNPFF.

A remark on this clone: Compared with germline, one end of the junction differs, possibly owing to a read error. The chain couples TRBV20-1 to TRBJ2-7; TRBD2 might be the D (5 bases). Per germline, CDR1 DFQATT and CDR2 SNEGSKA (reference sequence). This CDR3 spans 11 amino acids. CDR3 region: CSARDPTTQDF. Written as DNA, the CDR3 is TGCAGTGCTAGAGACCCGACTACCCAAGACTTC.

This clone was counted a single time. V is TRBV5-4 and J is TRBJ2-1; D possibly corresponds to TRBD2 (6 bases). V was pared by 4 bases and J by 7 bases, with 15 bases between. CDR1 is SGHNT, CDR2 YYREEE, per germline (reference sequence). The CDR3 extends over 14 amino acids. As DNA, the CDR3 is TGTGCCAGCAGCACCCCGACTGGGAGGAATGAGCAGTTCTTC. This encodes CASSTPTGRNEQFF.

Regarding this clone: Possible read error: a much larger clone is one base away. The same CDR3 can be traced to other DNA sequences in this sample. The V and J genes are TRBV11-2 and TRBJ2-7, with D uncertain. The CDR3 runs 11 residues. The germline gives CDR1 SGHAT, CDR2 FQNNGV. With 3 bases removed from V and 0 bases from J, the gap between germline ends came to 0 bases. In nucleotides, the CDR3 is TGTGCCAGCAGCTTCTCCTACGAGCAGTACTTC. Amino acids: CASSFSYEQYF.

The CDR3 DNA follows: TGTGCCAGCAGTGAAGAGACAGGGGCGTCAGCCAAAAACATTCAGTACTTC. Translation: CASSEETGASAKNIQYF. This chain uses TRBV6-1 with TRBJ2-4; 8 nucleotides match TRBD1. Germline CDR1 and CDR2: MNHNS and SASEGT. With V trimmed by 1 base and J by 0 bases, 5 bases remained unmatched. CDR3 size: 17 residues.

The J gene is TRBJ1-1, the V gene TRBV6-1; D gene ambiguous. The length of the CDR3 is 12 residues. Germline CDR1 and CDR2: MNHNS and SASEGT. The V end lost 7 bases, the J end lost 2 bases, and 8 bases lay between the germline ends. CDR3 sequence: CASKKGNTEAFF. CDR3 DNA sequence: TGTGCCAGCAAAAAGGGAAACACTGAAGCTTTCTTT.

This clone was counted once. This chain links TRBV5-4 with TRBJ1-1, with 9 nucleotides matching TRBD1. Per the germline V gene, CDR1 is SGHNT and CDR2 is YYREEE (reference sequence). V was clipped by 4 bases and J by 0 bases; unmatched bases: 7. The CDR3 runs 16 residues. CDR3 region: CASSSRQGGMNTEAFF. Here the CDR3 DNA reads TGTGCCAGCAGCAGTCGACAGGGGGGTATGAACACTGAAGCTTTCTTT.

The V call is TRBV25-1, the J call TRBJ2-1, with D perhaps matching TRBD1 (6 bases). Germline CDR1 MGHDK, CDR2 SYGVNS. The germline V and J ends were trimmed by 3 bases and 14 bases, with 8 bases remaining between them. This CDR3 spans 10 amino acids. CDR3 sequence: CASSDQGKFF. The CDR3 nucleotides read TGTGCCAGCAGTGACCAGGGGAAGTTCTTC.

The chain carries TRBV7-2 and TRBJ2-2, with D uncertain. Trimming stripped 4 bases from V and 7 bases from J, with 13 bases between. CDR1 and CDR2 (germline): SGHTA, FQGNSA. This CDR3 is built from 14 residues. For the CDR3, the DNA is TGTGCCAGCAGCTCCGGACCCGCCGGCGGGGAGCTGTTTTTT. This translates into CASSSGPAGGELFF.